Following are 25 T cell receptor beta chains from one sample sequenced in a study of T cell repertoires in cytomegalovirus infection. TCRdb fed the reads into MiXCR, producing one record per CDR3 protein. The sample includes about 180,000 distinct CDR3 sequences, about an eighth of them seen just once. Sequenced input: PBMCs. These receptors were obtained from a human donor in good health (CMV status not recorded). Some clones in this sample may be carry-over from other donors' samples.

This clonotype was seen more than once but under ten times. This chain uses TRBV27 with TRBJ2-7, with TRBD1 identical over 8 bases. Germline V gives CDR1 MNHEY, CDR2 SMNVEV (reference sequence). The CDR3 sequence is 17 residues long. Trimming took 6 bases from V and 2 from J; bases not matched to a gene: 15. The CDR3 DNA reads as TGTGCCAGCAGCCGTCCCGGGACAGGAAATGTCGCCTACGAGCAGTACTTC. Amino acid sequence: CASSRPGTGNVAYEQYF.

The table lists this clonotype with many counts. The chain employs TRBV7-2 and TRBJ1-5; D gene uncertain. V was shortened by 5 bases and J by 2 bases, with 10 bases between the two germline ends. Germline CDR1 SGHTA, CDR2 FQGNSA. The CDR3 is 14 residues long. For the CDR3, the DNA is TGTGCCAGCAGCCAGCGGGGTCGCAATCAGCCCCAGCATTTT. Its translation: CASSQRGRNQPQHF.

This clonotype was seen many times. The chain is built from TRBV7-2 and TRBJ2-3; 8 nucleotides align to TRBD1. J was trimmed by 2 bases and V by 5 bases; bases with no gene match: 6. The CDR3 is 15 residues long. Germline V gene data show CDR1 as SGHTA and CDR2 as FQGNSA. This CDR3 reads CASSPRQGNTDTQYF. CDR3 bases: TGTGCCAGCAGCCCGAGACAGGGGAACACAGATACGCAGTATTTT.

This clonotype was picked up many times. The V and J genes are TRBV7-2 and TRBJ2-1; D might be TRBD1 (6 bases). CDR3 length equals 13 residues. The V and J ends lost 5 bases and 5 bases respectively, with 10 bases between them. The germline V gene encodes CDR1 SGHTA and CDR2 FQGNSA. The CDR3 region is CASSLRGDNEQFF. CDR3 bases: TGTGCCAGCAGCCTCAGGGGCGACAATGAGCAGTTCTTC.

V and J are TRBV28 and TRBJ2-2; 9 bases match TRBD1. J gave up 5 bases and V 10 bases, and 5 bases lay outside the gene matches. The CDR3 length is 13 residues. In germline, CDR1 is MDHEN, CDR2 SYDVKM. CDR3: CATTGGKTGELFF. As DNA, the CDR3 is TGTGCCACCACAGGGGGCAAGACCGGGGAGCTGTTTTTT.

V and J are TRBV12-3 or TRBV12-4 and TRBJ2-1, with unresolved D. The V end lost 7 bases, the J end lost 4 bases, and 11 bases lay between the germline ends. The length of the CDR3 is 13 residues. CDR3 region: CASTLSRYNEQFF. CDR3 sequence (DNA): TGTGCCAGCACCCTCTCGAGGTACAATGAGCAGTTCTTC.

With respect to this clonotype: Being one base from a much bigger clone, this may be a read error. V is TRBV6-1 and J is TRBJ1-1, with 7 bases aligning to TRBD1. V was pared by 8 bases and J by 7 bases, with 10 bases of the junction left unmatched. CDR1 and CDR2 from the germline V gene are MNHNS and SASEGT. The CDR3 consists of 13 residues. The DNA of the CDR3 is TGTGCCAGCGCGGGACAGAAGTTCATTGAAGCTTTCTTT. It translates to CASAGQKFIEAFF.

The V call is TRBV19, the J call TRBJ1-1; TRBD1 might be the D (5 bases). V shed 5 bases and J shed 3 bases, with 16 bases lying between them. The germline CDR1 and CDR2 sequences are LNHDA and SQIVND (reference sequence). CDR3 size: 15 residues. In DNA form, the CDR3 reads TGTGCCAGTAGTGCCGGGGGAAGAAGGGACACTGAAGCTTTCTTT. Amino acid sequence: CASSAGGRRDTEAFF.

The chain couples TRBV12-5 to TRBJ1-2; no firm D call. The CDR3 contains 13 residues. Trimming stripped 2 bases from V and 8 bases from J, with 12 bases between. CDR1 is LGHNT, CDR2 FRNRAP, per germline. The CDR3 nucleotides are TGTGCTAGTGGTTTGATCGGAGGAAGAGGCTACACCTTC. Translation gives CASGLIGGRGYTF.

Here the CDR3 reads CSVGIAGGHGNEQFF. CDR3 coding DNA: TGCAGCGTTGGGATCGCGGGAGGGCATGGTAATGAGCAGTTCTTC. The genes are TRBV29-1 and TRBJ2-1; TRBD2 agrees at 9 bases. Unmatched junction bases numbered 11, after V lost 4 bases and J lost 7 bases. The CDR3 loop spans 15 amino acids. The germline gives CDR1 SQVTM, CDR2 ANQGSEA.

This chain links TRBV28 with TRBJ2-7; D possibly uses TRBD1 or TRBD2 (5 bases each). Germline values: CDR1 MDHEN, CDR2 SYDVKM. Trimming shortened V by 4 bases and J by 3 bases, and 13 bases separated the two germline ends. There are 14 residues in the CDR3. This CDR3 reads CASSYEGTGYEQYF. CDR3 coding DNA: TGTGCCAGCAGTTATGAGGGGACGGGCTACGAGCAGTACTTC.

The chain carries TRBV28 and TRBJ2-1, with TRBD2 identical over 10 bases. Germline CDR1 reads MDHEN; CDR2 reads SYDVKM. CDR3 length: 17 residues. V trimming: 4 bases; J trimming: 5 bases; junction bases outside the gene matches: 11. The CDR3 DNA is TGTGCCAGCAGTTCAGTTTTTCGACTAGCGGGCAACAATGAGCAGTTCTTC. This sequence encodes CASSSVFRLAGNNEQFF. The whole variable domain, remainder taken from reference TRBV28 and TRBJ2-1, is DVKVTQSSRYLVKRTGEKVFLECVQDMDHENMFWYRQDPGLGLRLIYFSYDVKMKEKGDIPEGYSVSREKKERFSLILESASTNQTSMYLCASSSVFRLAGNNEQFFGPGTRLTVL.

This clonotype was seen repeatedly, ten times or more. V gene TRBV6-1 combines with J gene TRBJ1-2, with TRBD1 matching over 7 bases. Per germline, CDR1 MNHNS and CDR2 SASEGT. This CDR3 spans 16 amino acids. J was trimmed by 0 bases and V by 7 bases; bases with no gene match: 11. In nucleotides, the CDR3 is TGTGCCAGCAAACGGACAGGCGGGAAAGCTAACTATGGCTACACCTTC. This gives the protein CASKRTGGKANYGYTF.

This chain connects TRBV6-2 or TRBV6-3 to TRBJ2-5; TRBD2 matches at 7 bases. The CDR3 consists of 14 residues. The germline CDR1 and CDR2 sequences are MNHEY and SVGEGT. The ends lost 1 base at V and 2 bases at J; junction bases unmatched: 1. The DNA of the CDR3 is TGTGCCAGCAGTTACTTAGCGGGTCAAGAGACCCAGTACTTC. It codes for CASSYLAGQETQYF.

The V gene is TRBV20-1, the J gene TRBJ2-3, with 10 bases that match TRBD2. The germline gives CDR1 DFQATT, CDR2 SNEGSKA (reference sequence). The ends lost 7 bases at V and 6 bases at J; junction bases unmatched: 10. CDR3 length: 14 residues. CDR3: CSVLLAGAGDTQYF. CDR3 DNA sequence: TGCAGTGTCCTTCTAGCGGGAGCAGGGGATACGCAGTATTTT.

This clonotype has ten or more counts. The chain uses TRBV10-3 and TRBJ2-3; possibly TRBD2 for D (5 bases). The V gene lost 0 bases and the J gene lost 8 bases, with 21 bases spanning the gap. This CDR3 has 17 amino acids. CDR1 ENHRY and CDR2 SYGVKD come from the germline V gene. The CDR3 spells CAISESKIKDSTITQYF. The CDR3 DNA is TGTGCCATCAGTGAGTCGAAAATCAAGGACTCAACTATTACGCAGTATTTT.

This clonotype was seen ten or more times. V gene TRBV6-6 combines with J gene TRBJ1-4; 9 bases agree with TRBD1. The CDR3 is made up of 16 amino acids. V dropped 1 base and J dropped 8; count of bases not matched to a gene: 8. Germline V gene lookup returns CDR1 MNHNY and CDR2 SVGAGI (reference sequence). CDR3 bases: TGTGCCAGCAGTTACTTCTCAACAGGGGGCCGGGAAAAACTGTTTTTT. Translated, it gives CASSYFSTGGREKLFF.

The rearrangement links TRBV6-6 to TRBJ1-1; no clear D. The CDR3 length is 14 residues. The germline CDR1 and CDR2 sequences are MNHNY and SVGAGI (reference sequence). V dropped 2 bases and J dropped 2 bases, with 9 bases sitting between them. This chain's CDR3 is CASSYRRTNTEAFF. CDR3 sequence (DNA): TGTGCCAGCAGTTACAGACGGACTAACACTGAAGCTTTCTTT.

The CDR3 DNA reads TGCAGCGCTTATTCCGGGACAGGTAACACAGATACGCAGTATTTT. Residues: CSAYSGTGNTDTQYF. This chain uses TRBV29-1 with TRBJ2-3; TRBD1 matches at 8 bases. CDR1 is SQVTM, CDR2 ANQGSEA, per germline. CDR3 length: 15 amino acids. V was clipped by 7 bases and J by 2 bases; unmatched bases: 11.

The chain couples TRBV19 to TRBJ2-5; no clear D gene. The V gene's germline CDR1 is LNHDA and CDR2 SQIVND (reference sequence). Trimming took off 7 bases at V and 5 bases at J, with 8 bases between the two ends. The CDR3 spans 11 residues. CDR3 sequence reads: CASKKGETQYF. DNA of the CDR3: TGTGCCAGTAAGAAGGGTGAGACCCAGTACTTC.

Here the CDR3 DNA reads TGTGCCAGCAGACGGACAGGGGAGGGAGAGACCCAGTACTTC. This translates into CASRRTGEGETQYF. The chain employs TRBV12-3 or TRBV12-4 and TRBJ2-5; 9 bases fit TRBD1. CDR3 length: 14 residues. The junction had 6 bases not matched to a gene; V was cut back by 6 bases and J by 4 bases.

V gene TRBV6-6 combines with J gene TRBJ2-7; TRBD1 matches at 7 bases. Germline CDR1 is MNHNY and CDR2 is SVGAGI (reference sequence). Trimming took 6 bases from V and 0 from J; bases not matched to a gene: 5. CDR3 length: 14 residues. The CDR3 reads CASSRDRYSYEQYF. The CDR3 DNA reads TGTGCCAGCAGCCGGGACAGATACTCCTACGAGCAGTACTTC.

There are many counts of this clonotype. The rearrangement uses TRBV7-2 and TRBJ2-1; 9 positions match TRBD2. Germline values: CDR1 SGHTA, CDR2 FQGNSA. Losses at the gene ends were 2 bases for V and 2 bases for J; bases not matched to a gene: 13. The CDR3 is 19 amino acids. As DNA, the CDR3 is TGTGCCAGCAGCTTATTAGCCCCCATAGCGGGAGCCCCCTACAATGAGCAGTTCTTC. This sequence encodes CASSLLAPIAGAPYNEQFF.

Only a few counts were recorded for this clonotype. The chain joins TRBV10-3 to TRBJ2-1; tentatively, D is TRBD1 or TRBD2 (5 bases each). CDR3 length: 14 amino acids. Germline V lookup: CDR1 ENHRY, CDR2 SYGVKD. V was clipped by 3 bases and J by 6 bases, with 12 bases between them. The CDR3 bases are TGTGCCATCAGTGAATTAGGGACGGGCAATGAGCAGTTCTTC. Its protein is CAISELGTGNEQFF.

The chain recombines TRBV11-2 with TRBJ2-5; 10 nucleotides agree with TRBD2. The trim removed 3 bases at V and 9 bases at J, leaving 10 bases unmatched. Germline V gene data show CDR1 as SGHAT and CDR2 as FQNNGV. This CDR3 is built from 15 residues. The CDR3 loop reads CASSFGLAGVSPQYF. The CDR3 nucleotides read TGTGCCAGCAGCTTTGGGCTAGCGGGGGTTTCCCCCCAGTACTTC.